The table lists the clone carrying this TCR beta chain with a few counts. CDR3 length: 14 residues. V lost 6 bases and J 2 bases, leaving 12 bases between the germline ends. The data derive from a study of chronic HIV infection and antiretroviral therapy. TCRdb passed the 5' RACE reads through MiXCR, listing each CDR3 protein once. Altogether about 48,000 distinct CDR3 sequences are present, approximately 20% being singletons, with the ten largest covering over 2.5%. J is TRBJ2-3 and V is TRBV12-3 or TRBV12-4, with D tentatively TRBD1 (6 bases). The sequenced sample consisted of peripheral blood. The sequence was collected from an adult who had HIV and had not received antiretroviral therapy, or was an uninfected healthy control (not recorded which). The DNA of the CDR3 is TGTGCCAGCAGCAGGACAGCCGTCACAGATACGCAGTATTTT. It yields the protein CASSRTAVTDTQYF.